This record concerns one T cell receptor (beta chain) sequence. The antigen is not known. Each clinical donor contributed on average around 100,000 T cells from unsorted cryopreserved PBMC. This entry comes from a study of T cells in tuberculosis. Findings and limits, study-wide: GEM motif frequencies gave 55% to 75% accuracy; the GMM repertoire gave roughly 85%.

V dropped 3 bases and J dropped 6 bases, with 18 bases sitting between them. The CDR3 is 15 residues long. Germline CDR1 LGHNA, CDR2 YNFKEQ. Only in-frame clones appear in the TCRdb table, and some are missing; sequencing was by immunoSEQ multiplex PCR. Altogether tens of thousands of clones are present, approximately 95% being singletons, with the ten largest covering 8%. This TCR was sampled from a donor aged 10-30 years with latent tuberculosis or without tuberculosis infection. V usage is TRBV4-2 and J usage is TRBJ2-7; perhaps TRBD2 as D (6 bases). Sequencing input: PBMCs. CDR3 bases: TGTGCCAGCAGCCAGGGGACGGGCGGGGTACGCGAGCAGTACTTC. Amino acid sequence: CASSQGTGGVREQYF.